What follows is one TCR beta chain and its context. The CDR3 consists of 17 residues. V was clipped by 2 bases and J by 2 bases; unmatched bases: 6. The germline CDR1 and CDR2 sequences are MNHEY and SMNVEV (reference sequence). These data originate in a study of blood T cell repertoires in COVID-19. Individuals aged 18 to 89 years were recruited from roughly 23 US areas. Cohort placement rested on clinical history that participants reported themselves. In the authors' methods: Nucleated cell number was recorded as an estimate derived from reference gene primer amplification. Libraries were prepared by immunoSEQ multiplex PCR; TCRdb keeps only in-frame clonotypes and omits some of them. For V, J and clone size, that table is used; D and trimming come from the DNA. Among roughly 260,000 clones listed, about 90% were seen once.

This receptor was taken from a human donor in a cohort exposed to, infected with or recovered from COVID-19 (not recorded which). The donor label of this sample is uncertain. The sequenced sample was PBMCs or T cells enriched from blood (not recorded which). The rearrangement links TRBV27 to TRBJ2-2; 9 bases are a match to TRBD1. The CDR3 loop reads CASSLNPTGGNTGELFF. CDR3 sequence (DNA): TGTGCCAGCAGTTTAAATCCGACAGGGGGAAACACCGGGGAGCTGTTTTTT.